These T cell receptor beta chains were read from a single sample in a study of response to subunit inactivated influenza vaccine. TCRdb reanalysed the RT-PCR reads using MiXCR and keeps one entry per CDR3 protein. The sample holds hundreds of thousands of distinct CDR3 sequences, approximately 15% seen once. The sequences come from PBMCs from blood, collected less than 15 days before vaccination. These receptor sequences come from a man in his fifties who received an inactivated influenza vaccine. Both conserved end residues are part of each CDR3. D genes are given only for firm matches. Not every row has a clone size; where given, it reads once, few, many or a size class.

d_call	v_call	j_call	clone_size	cdr3_aa	cdr3_nt
TRBD1	TRBV29-1	TRBJ2-3	-	CSVERDRGTDTQYF	TGCAGCGTTGAACGGGACAGGGGAACAGATACGCAGTATTTT
TRBD2	TRBV2	TRBJ2-1	few	CASSPIAGARRFF	TGTGCCAGCAGCCCTATAGCGGGGGCCAGGCGGTTCTTC
TRBD1	TRBV24-1	TRBJ2-6	few	CATSLTGASGANVLTF	TGTGCCACCAGTCTGACAGGGGCATCTGGGGCCAACGTCCTGACTTTC
-	TRBV10-3	TRBJ2-5	many	CAISGGLAASQETQYF	TGTGCCATCAGTGGGGGGCTAGCGGCATCACAAGAGACCCAGTACTTC
-	TRBV21-1	TRBJ2-4	-	CASIALGRSVKNIQYF	TGTGCCAGCATAGCTCTAGGTCGTTCGGTCAAAAACATTCAGTACTTC
TRBD1	TRBV20-1	TRBJ1-5	few	CSAPSRGRGWNQPQHF	TGCAGTGCACCGTCCAGGGGGCGAGGTTGGAATCAGCCCCAGCATTTT
TRBD1	TRBV28	TRBJ1-6	-	CASSWDSQGSRFSPLHF	TGTGCCAGCAGCTGGGACAGTCAGGGTAGTCGGTTTTCACCCCTCCACTTT
-	TRBV2	TRBJ1-5	few	CASTNREFNQPQHF	TGTGCCAGCACTAACAGGGAGTTCAATCAGCCCCAGCATTTT
TRBD2	TRBV4-2	TRBJ2-1	-	CASSPAGATSGRGIYNEQFF	TGTGCCAGCAGCCCCGCAGGGGCCACTAGCGGGCGGGGAATCTACAATGAGCAGTTCTTC
-	TRBV6-5	TRBJ1-1	-	CASSYSGGGHTEAFF	TGTGCCAGCAGTTACTCCGGGGGGGGCCACACTGAAGCTTTCTTT
TRBD2	TRBV27	TRBJ2-1	few	CASSSLAGGLYNEQFF	TGTGCCAGCAGTTCCCTAGCGGGGGGGCTTTACAATGAGCAGTTCTTC
-	TRBV11-2	TRBJ1-4	few	CASSPTWAGEKLFF	TGTGCCAGCAGCCCGACGTGGGCGGGTGAAAAACTGTTTTTT
-	TRBV6-1	TRBJ1-2	few	CASSERGTENYGYTF	TGTGCCAGCAGTGAAAGAGGGACGGAAAACTATGGCTACACCTTC
-	TRBV7-9	TRBJ2-3	-	CASSFWSDTQYF	TGTGCCAGCAGCTTCTGGTCAGATACGCAGTATTTT
-	TRBV7-9	TRBJ2-1	few	CASSFRNNEDEQFF	TGTGCCAGCAGCTTTCGAAACAACGAAGATGAGCAGTTCTTC
-	TRBV5-1	TRBJ1-1	-	CASTAAGGLSGSEAFF	TGCGCCAGCACCGCGGCGGGAGGGCTCTCGGGGTCTGAAGCTTTCTTT
-	TRBV18	TRBJ2-7	-	CASSPPTGYAYEQYF	TGTGCCAGCTCACCTCCGACGGGCTATGCCTACGAGCAGTACTTC
-	TRBV6-5	TRBJ1-5	few	CASSYGRGDSNQPQHF	TGTGCCAGCAGTTACGGTCGAGGAGATAGCAATCAGCCCCAGCATTTT
TRBD2	TRBV11-2	TRBJ2-5	few	CASSSLVAGLQETQYF	TGTGCCAGCAGCTCCCTCGTAGCGGGGCTCCAAGAGACCCAGTACTTC
-	TRBV7-6	TRBJ2-7	-	CASSLLARSGEQYF	TGTGCCAGCAGCTTGCTAGCGAGGTCGGGAGAGCAGTACTTC
-	TRBV9	TRBJ1-2	-	CASSVGGPYGYTF	TGTGCCAGCAGCGTAGGGGGGCCCTATGGCTACACCTTC
TRBD1	TRBV12-3/TRBV12-4	TRBJ1-4	few	CASRRRGQGITNEKLFF	TGTGCCAGCAGGCGCAGAGGACAGGGAATAACTAATGAAAAACTGTTTTTT
-	TRBV6-6	TRBJ1-2	many	CASSRGGGYTF	TGTGCCAGCAGTCGCGGGGGCGGCTACACCTTC
TRBD2	TRBV20-1	TRBJ2-3	-	CSARDLASGSQLDTQYF	TGCAGTGCTAGAGATCTGGCTAGCGGGAGCCAATTAGATACGCAGTATTTT
TRBD1	TRBV27	TRBJ2-7	few	CASSYRGKGSYEQYF	TGTGCCAGCAGTTACAGGGGGAAGGGGTCCTACGAGCAGTACTTC
TRBD2	TRBV7-9	TRBJ2-7	few	CASRIGGTTFYEQYF	TGTGCCAGCAGAATAGGCGGGACTACCTTCTACGAGCAGTACTTC
-	TRBV5-8	TRBJ2-3	few	CASSLGTHYTDTQYF	TGTGCCAGCAGCTTGGGTACTCACTACACAGATACGCAGTATTTT
-	TRBV7-8	TRBJ1-2	many	CASSLAGTYGYTF	TGTGCCAGCAGCTTAGCGGGCACTTATGGCTACACCTTC
-	TRBV4-3	TRBJ1-1	-	CASSVGALNTEAFF	TGCGCCAGCAGCGTAGGAGCCTTGAACACTGAAGCTTTCTTT
-	TRBV6-1	TRBJ2-7	-	CASSIRNSYEQYF	TGTGCCAGCAGTATAAGGAATAGTTACGAGCAGTACTTC